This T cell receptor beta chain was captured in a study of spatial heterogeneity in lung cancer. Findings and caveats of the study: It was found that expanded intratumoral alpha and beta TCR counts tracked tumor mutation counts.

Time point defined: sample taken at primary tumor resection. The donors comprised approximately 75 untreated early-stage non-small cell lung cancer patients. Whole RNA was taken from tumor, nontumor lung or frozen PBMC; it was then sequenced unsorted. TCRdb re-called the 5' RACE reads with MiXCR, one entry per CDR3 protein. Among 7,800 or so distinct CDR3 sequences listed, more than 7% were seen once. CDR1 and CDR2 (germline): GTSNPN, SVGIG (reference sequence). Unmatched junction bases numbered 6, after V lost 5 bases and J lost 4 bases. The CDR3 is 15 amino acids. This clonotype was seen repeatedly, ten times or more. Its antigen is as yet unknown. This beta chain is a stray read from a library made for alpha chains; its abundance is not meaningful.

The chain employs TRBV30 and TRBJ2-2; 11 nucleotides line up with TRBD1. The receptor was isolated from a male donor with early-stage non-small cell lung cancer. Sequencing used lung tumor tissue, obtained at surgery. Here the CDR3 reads CAWGQGAAGTGELFF. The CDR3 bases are TGTGCCTGGGGACAGGGGGCTGCGGGCACCGGGGAGCTGTTTTTT.